These 14 T cell receptor beta chains were sequenced from one sample in a study of T cell responses to AZD1222 COVID-19 vaccine. Sequencing was performed with immunoSEQ multiplex PCR; in TCRdb, only in-frame clones are kept and a portion is missing. This sample yields hundreds of thousands of clones, of which 94% are seen a single time; around 0.58% belongs to the top ten. The material was peripheral blood, obtained 28 days after the second AZD1222 dose. The receptors derive from an adult who received the AZD1222 COVID-19 vaccine.

This CDR3 is CASSQVTGQPQHF. CDR3 bases: TGCGCCAGCAGCCAAGTCACAGGGCAACCCCAGCATTTT. The rearrangement links TRBV4-1 to TRBJ1-5; D perhaps matches TRBD1 (6 bases). The CDR3 has 13 residues. The V gene's germline CDR1 is MGHRA and CDR2 YSYEKL. Trimming took off 1 base at V and 10 bases at J, with 11 bases between the two ends.

This chain connects TRBV30 to TRBJ1-4; D is undetermined. V was clipped by 1 base and J by 5 bases, with 14 bases between them. Germline CDR1 is GTSNPN and CDR2 is SVGIG (reference sequence). The CDR3 is made up of 15 amino acids. This CDR3 is CAWSGRGAKNEKLFF. DNA for the CDR3: TGTGCCTGGAGTGGCCGCGGAGCTAAAAATGAAAAACTGTTTTTT.

On this clone: Other DNA sequences in the same sample also yield this CDR3. The chain has TRBV27 and TRBJ2-7; maybe TRBD1 (5 bases). CDR1 MNHEY and CDR2 SMNVEV come from the germline V gene (reference sequence). The CDR3 is 14 residues long. Trimming pared 2 bases from V and 4 bases from J, leaving 12 bases between. CDR3 sequence (DNA): TGTGCCAGCAGTTTAGGGCAGGGAACATACGAGCAGTACTTC. It is translated as CASSLGQGTYEQYF.

DNA for the CDR3: TGCGCCAGCAGGCGACAGGAGAACACTGAAGCTTTCTTT. Translation gives CASRRQENTEAFF. The rearrangement links TRBV5-1 to TRBJ1-1, with D maybe TRBD1 (6 bases). This CDR3 contains 13 residues. Trimming took 5 bases from V and 1 from J, leaving 9 bases between them. Germline V gene lookup returns CDR1 SGHRS and CDR2 YFSETQ. The full variable domain, completed using reference TRBV5-1 and TRBJ1-1, is KAGVTQTPRYLIKTRGQQVTLSCSPISGHRSVSWYQQTPGQGLQFLFEYFSETQRNKGNFPGRFSGRQFSNSRSEMNVSTLELGDSALYLCASRRQENTEAFFGQGTRLTVV.

This clone showed up just once. CDR3 amino acids: CASSPGGPDTQYF. The CDR3 DNA reads as TGTGCCAGCAGCCCGGGGGGCCCAGATACGCAGTATTTT. V gene TRBV27 combines with J gene TRBJ2-3, with a tentative D call TRBD2 (7 bases). The CDR3 sequence is 13 residues long. Germline CDR1 and CDR2: MNHEY and SMNVEV (reference sequence). Between the trimmed V and J ends, which lost 6 bases and 4 bases, there was a span of 11 bases.

The J gene is TRBJ1-1, the V gene TRBV5-1; TRBD1 might be the D (5 bases). This CDR3 has 15 amino acids. V shed 5 bases and J shed 4 bases, with 18 bases lying between them. CDR1 and CDR2 from the germline V gene are SGHRS and YFSETQ. CDR3 DNA sequence: TGCGCCAGCAGGGAACTGGCCCAAAGGGGCACTGAAGCTTTCTTT. This encodes CASRELAQRGTEAFF.

The rearrangement uses TRBV5-5 and TRBJ2-7; D possibly matches TRBD1 or TRBD2 (5 bases each). Germline V gene lookup returns CDR1 SGHKS and CDR2 YYEKEE (reference sequence). CDR3 size: 15 residues. V gave up 4 bases and J gave up 4 bases, with 18 bases separating them. In DNA, the CDR3 is TGTGCCAGCAGCCACCTACGGGACCGCGAGTACGAGCAGTACTTC. It yields the protein CASSHLRDREYEQYF. Using reference TRBV5-5 and TRBJ2-7 for the parts outside the CDR3, the full variable domain is DAGVTQSPTHLIKTRGQQVTLRCSPISGHKSVSWYQQVLGQGPQFIFQYYEKEERGRGNFPDRFSARQFPNYSSELNVNALLLGDSALYLCASSHLRDREYEQYFGPGTRLTVT.

V and J are TRBV27 and TRBJ1-1; possible D gene TRBD1, 5 bases. CDR3 length: 16 amino acids. CDR1 and CDR2 (germline): MNHEY, SMNVEV (reference sequence). V was trimmed by 4 bases and J by 0 bases, leaving 15 bases between them. Here the CDR3 reads CASSSAGQPMNTEAFF. CDR3 bases: TGTGCCAGCAGTTCCGCTGGACAACCAATGAACACTGAAGCTTTCTTT.

The chain is built from TRBV28 and TRBJ2-7; 9 positions match TRBD1. Germline-derived CDR1 and CDR2 are MDHEN and SYDVKM. The CDR3 has 15 amino acids. Trimming removed 2 bases from V and 9 bases from J; junction bases left unmatched: 11. CDR3 DNA sequence: TGTGCCAGCAGTTTACCGGACAGGGGCTCTGTAGGGCAGTACTTC. As protein: CASSLPDRGSVGQYF. The full variable domain, in which reference TRBV28 and TRBJ2-7 provide the parts outside the CDR3, is DVKVTQSSRYLVKRTGEKVFLECVQDMDHENMFWYRQDPGLGLRLIYFSYDVKMKEKGDIPEGYSVSREKKERFSLILESASTNQTSMYLCASSLPDRGSVGQYFGPGTRLTVT.

J is TRBJ2-1 and V is TRBV3-1 (or the pseudogene TRBV3-2), with D unresolved. Germline V gene data show CDR1 as LGHDT and CDR2 as YNNKEL (reference sequence). The CDR3 spans 14 residues. The V end lost 4 bases, the J end lost 10 bases, and 17 bases lay between the germline ends. The chain's CDR3 is CASSPRSLRGEQFF. Here the CDR3 DNA reads TGTGCCAGCAGCCCAAGATCCCTCCGAGGCGAGCAGTTCTTC.

This chain links TRBV9 with TRBJ2-5; D is undetermined. The length of the CDR3 is 13 residues. V was pared by 3 bases and J by 5 bases, with 11 bases between. Germline V gene lookup returns CDR1 SGDLS and CDR2 YYNGEE. This CDR3 reads CASSAALPETQYF. The CDR3 coding sequence is TGTGCCAGCAGCGCTGCCCTTCCGGAGACCCAGTACTTC.

The genes are TRBV3-1 (or the pseudogene TRBV3-2) and TRBJ1-3; D is undetermined. Germline lookup yields CDR1 LGHDT and CDR2 YNNKEL (reference sequence). CDR3 length equals 15 residues. With 0 bases removed from V and 2 bases from J, the gap between germline ends came to 8 bases. The CDR3 DNA follows: TGTGCCAGCAGCCAAGACCGGGGTACTGGAAACACCATATATTTT. Its translation is CASSQDRGTGNTIYF.

The chain links TRBV28 to TRBJ2-2, with D tentatively TRBD2 (6 bases). V lost 10 bases to trimming and J lost 7 bases, with 16 bases between them. Germline values: CDR1 MDHEN, CDR2 SYDVKM. The CDR3 is 13 residues long. CDR3 nucleotides: TGTGCCATCCGGGACTCGCGATTCGGGGAGCTGTTTTTT. Translating it yields CAIRDSRFGELFF.

V gene TRBV21-1 combines with J gene TRBJ1-2. TRBV21-1 is assigned pseudogene status. CDR3 length: 14 residues. This CDR3 reads CASSKEVRHYGYTF. The CDR3 bases are TGTGCCAGCAGCAAAGAAGTCAGACACTATGGCTACACCTTC.